The text below deals with one TCR beta chain. The antigen is unknown. Latent tuberculosis screening used tuberculin skin test and IGRA at entry. Each donor contributed about 100,000 T cells on average, unsorted. The CDR3 extends over 15 amino acids. Losses at the gene ends were 0 bases for V and 11 bases for J; bases not matched to a gene: 13. The germline V gene has CDR1 SGHTS and CDR2 YDEGEE. The entry originates in a study of T cells in tuberculosis. In the study overall: In South Africa, adults with active tuberculosis were compared with IGRA-negative and latently infected IGRA-positive adolescents. Whole-study findings and limits: Active tuberculosis alpha repertoires lay closer to GMM-specific TCRs than controls'.

Profiled with immunoSEQ multiplex PCR; TCRdb holds only in-frame clones, not every one. The data hold roughly 34,000 clones, with around 97% observed a single time. The genes are TRBV5-8 and TRBJ1-1; 7 bases are shared with TRBD1. This clonotype was sampled from a donor under 30 with latent tuberculosis or without tuberculosis infection. The material sequenced was PBMCs. The CDR3 coding sequence is TGTGCCAGCAGCTTGGGGCAGACGACAGGGTTGGAGGCTTTCTTT. Protein product: CASSLGQTTGLEAFF.